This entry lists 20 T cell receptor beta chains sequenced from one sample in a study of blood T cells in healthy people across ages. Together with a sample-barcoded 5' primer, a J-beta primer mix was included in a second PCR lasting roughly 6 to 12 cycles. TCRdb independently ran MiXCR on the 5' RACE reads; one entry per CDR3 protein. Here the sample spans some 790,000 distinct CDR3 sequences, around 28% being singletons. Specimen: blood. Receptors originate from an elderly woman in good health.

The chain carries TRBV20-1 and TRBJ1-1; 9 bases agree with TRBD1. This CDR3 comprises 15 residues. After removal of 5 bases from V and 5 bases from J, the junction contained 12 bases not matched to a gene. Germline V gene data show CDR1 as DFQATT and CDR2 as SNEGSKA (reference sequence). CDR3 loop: CSAPRGGQGNTEAFF. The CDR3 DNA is TGCAGTGCTCCCCGGGGGGGACAGGGAAATACTGAAGCTTTCTTT.

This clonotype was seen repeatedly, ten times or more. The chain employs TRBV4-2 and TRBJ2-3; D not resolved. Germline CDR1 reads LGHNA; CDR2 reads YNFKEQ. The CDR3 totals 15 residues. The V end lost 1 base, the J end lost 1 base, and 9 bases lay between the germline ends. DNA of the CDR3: TGTGCCAGCAGCCAAGCTTGGGTTCGCACAGATACGCAGTATTTT. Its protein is CASSQAWVRTDTQYF.

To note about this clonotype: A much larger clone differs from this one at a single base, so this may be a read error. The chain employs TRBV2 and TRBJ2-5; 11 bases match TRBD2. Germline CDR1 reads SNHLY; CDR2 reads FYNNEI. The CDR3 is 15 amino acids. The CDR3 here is CASRRLAGPQETRYF. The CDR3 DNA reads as TGTGCCAGCAGGCGACTAGCGGGACCGCAAGAGACCCGGTACTTC. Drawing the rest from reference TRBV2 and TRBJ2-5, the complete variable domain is EPEVTQTPSHQVTQMGQEVILRCVPISNHLYFYWYRQILGQKVEFLVSFYNNEISEKSEIFDDQFSVERPDGSNFTLKIRSTKLEDSAMYFCASRRLAGPQETRYFGPGTRLLVL.

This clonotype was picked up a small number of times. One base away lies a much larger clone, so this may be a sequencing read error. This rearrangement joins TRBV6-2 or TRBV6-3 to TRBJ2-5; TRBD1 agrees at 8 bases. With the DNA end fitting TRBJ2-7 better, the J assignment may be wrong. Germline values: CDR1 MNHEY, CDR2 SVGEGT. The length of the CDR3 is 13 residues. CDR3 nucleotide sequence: TGTGCCGCCCACCGCACAGGGGGAGACGAGCAGTACTTC. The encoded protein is CAAHRTGGDEQYF.

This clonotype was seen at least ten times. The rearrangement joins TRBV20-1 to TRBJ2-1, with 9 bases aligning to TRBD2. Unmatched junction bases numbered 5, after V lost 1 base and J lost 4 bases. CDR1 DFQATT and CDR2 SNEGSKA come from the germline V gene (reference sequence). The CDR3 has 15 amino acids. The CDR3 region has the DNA TGCAGTGCTAGAGTAGCGGGGGAGGCATACAATGAGCAGTTCTTC. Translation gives CSARVAGEAYNEQFF.

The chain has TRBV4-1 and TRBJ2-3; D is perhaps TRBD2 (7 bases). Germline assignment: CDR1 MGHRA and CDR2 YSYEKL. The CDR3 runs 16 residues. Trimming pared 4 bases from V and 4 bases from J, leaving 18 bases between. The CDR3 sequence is CASSRTSGGIADTQYF. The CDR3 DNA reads TGCGCCAGCAGCCGCACTTCGGGGGGCATAGCAGATACGCAGTATTTT.

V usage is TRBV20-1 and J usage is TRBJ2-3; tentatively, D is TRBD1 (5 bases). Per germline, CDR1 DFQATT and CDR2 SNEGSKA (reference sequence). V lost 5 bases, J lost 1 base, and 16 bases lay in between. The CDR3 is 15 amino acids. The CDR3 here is CSAVDRGLGTDTQYF. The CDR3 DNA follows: TGCAGTGCTGTCGATAGGGGATTGGGCACAGATACGCAGTATTTT.

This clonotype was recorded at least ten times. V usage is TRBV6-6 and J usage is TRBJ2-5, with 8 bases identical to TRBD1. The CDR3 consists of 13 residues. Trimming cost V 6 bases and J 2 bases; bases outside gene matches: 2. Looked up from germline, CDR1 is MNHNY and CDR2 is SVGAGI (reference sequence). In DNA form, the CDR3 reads TGTGCCAGCAGGGACAGGGAACAAGAGACCCAGTACTTC. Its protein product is CASRDREQETQYF.

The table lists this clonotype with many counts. CDR3 DNA: TGTGCCAGCAGCTCCTCCCTCGGGGGGGCAGCCAAAAACATTCAGTACTTC. This gives the protein CASSSSLGGAAKNIQYF. V is TRBV13 and J is TRBJ2-4; 8 bases line up with TRBD2. This CDR3 has 17 amino acids. CDR1 is PRHDT and CDR2 is FYEKMQ in the germline V gene (reference sequence). With V trimmed by 4 bases and J by 0 bases, 8 bases remained unmatched. The full variable domain, in which reference TRBV13 and TRBJ2-4 provide the parts outside the CDR3, is AAGVIQSPRHLIKEKRETATLKCYPIPRHDTVYWYQQGPGQDPQFLISFYEKMQSDKGSIPDRFSAQQFSDYHSELNMSSLELGDSALYFCASSSSLGGAAKNIQYFGAGTRLSVL.

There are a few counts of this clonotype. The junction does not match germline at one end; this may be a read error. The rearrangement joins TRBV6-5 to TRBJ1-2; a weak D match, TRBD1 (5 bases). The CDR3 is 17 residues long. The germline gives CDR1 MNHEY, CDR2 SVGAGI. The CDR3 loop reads CASSYSKTRGTNYGYTF. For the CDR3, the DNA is TGTGCCAGCAGTTACTCGAAGACCCGGGGGACGAACTATGGTTACACCTTC.

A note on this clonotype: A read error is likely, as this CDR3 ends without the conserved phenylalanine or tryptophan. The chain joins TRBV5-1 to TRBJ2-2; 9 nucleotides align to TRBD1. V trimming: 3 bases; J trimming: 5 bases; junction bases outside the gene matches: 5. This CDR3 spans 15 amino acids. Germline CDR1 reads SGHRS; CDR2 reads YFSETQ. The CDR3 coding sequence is TGCGCCAGCAGCTCCGGACAGGGGTCTACCGGGGAGCTGTTTTGT. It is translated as CASSSGQGSTGELFC.

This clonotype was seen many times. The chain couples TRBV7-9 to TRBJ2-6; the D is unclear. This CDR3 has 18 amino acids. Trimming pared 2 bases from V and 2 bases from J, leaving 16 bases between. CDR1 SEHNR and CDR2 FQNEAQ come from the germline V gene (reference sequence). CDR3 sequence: CASSLPRGPKAGANVLTF. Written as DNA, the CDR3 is TGTGCCAGCAGCTTACCACGAGGACCTAAGGCTGGGGCCAACGTCCTGACTTTC.

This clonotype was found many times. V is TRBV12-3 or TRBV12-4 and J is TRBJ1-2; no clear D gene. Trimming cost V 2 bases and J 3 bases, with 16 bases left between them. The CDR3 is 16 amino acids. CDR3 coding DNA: TGTGCCAGCAGTTTAAGATCCCGGACGGAGGACTATGGCTACACCTTC. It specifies CASSLRSRTEDYGYTF.

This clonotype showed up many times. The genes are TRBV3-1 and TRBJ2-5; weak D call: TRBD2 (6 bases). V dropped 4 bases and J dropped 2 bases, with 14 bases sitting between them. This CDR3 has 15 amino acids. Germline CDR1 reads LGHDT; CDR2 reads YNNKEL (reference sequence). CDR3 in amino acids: CASSLGRDLQETQYF. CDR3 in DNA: TGTGCCAGCAGCCTCGGCCGGGACTTACAAGAGACCCAGTACTTC.

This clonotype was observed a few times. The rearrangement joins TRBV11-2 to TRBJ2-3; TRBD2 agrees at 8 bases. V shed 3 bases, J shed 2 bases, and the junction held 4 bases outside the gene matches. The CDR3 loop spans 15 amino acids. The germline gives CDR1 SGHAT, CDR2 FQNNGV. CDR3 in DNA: TGTGCCAGCAGCTTTAGCGGGGAAAACACAGATACGCAGTATTTT. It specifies CASSFSGENTDTQYF.

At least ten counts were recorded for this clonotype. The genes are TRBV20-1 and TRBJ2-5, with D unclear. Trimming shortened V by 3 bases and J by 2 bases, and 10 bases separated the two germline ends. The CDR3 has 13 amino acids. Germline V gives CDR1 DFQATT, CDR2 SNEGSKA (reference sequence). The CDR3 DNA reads TGCAGTGCTAGTAAAAAGCCACAAGAGACCCAGTACTTC. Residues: CSASKKPQETQYF.

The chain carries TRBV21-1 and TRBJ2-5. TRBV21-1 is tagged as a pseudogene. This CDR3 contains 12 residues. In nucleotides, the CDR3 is TGTGCCAGCAGCAAAGTTTGCGAGACCCAGTGCTTC. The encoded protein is CASSKVCETQCF.

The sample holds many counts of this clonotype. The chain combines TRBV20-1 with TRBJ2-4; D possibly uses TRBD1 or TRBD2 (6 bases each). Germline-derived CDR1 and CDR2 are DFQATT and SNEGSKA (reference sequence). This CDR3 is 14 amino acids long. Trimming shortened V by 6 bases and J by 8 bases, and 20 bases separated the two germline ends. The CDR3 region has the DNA TGCAGTGCACCGATGGGGGGCAAGAGATACATTCAGTACTTC. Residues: CSAPMGGKRYIQYF.

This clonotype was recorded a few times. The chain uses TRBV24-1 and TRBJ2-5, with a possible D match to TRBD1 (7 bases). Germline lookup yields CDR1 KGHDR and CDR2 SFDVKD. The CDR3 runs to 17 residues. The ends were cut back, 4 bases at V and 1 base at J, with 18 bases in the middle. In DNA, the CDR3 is TGTGCCACCAGTGAAAAGGGGGCTGGGGGGCTCCAAGAGACCCAGTACTTC. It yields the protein CATSEKGAGGLQETQYF.

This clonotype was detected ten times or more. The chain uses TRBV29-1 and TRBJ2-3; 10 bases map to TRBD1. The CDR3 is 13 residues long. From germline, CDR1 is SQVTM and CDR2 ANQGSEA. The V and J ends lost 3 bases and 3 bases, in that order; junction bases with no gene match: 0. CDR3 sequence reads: CSVEDRGTDTQYF. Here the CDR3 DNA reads TGCAGCGTTGAGGACAGGGGGACAGATACGCAGTATTTT.